This TCR beta chain was profiled in a study of blood T cell repertoires in COVID-19. Across the study: Researchers got acute and convalescent COVID-19 samples from the United States, Italy and Spain.

The assay was immunoSEQ multiplex PCR, and TCRdb's table has in-frame clones only and misses some. The sample lists over 35,000 clones; 70% to 80% were seen once. This CDR3 is built from 16 residues. The J segment lost 8 bases and the V segment lost 5 bases, leaving 9 bases of the junction unmatched. Germline V gene lookup returns CDR1 MDHEN and CDR2 SYDVKM. The chain uses TRBV28 and TRBJ1-4, with 12 positions matching TRBD1. Sequencing used peripheral blood. This clonotype originated in a man aged 70-80 years with acute or convalescent COVID-19. The chain's CDR3 is CASSPAGTGGEEKLFF. In DNA form, the CDR3 reads TGTGCCAGCAGTCCTGCCGGGACAGGGGGCGAAGAAAAACTGTTTTTT.